The rows below give T cell receptor beta chains drawn from one sample of a study of blood T cell repertoires in COVID-19. Assay used: immunoSEQ multiplex PCR; TCRdb lists only in-frame clones, some missing. Here the sample spans fewer than 85,000 clones, 65% to 80% being singletons. The sample was peripheral blood. The receptors originated from an elderly woman with active or convalescent COVID-19. The CDR3 runs from the conserved cysteine through the conserved F or W. D genes are given only for firm matches. Where a row states a size, it is once, few, many or the class of an expanded clone; other rows omit it.

d_gene: -; j_gene: TRBJ2-2; abundance: -; v_gene: TRBV9; CDR3aa: CASSVTGGELFF; CDR3nt: TGTGCCAGCAGCGTAACGGGCGGGGAGCTGTTTTTT
d_gene: -; j_gene: TRBJ2-3; abundance: -; v_gene: TRBV7-2; CDR3aa: CASSWGRNTDTQYF; CDR3nt: TGTGCCAGCTCGTGGGGCCGGAACACAGATACGCAGTATTTT
d_gene: TRBD1; j_gene: TRBJ1-1; abundance: -; v_gene: TRBV18; CDR3aa: CASSLGTGRNTEAFF; CDR3nt: TGTGCCAGCTCACTGGGGACAGGGAGGAACACTGAAGCTTTCTTT
d_gene: TRBD1; j_gene: TRBJ2-1; abundance: once; v_gene: TRBV15; CDR3aa: CATSRDYLGQGANEQFF; CDR3nt: TGTGCCACCAGCAGAGATTATTTAGGACAGGGGGCGAATGAGCAGTTCTTC
d_gene: TRBD1; j_gene: TRBJ1-1; abundance: few; v_gene: TRBV28; CDR3aa: CASRKTGSNTEAFF; CDR3nt: TGTGCCAGCAGAAAGACAGGGTCGAACACTGAAGCTTTCTTT
d_gene: -; j_gene: TRBJ1-3; abundance: -; v_gene: TRBV18; CDR3aa: CASSPSRESGNTIYF; CDR3nt: TGTGCCAGCTCACCAAGCCGGGAATCAGGAAACACCATATATTTT
d_gene: TRBD2; j_gene: TRBJ2-2; abundance: -; v_gene: TRBV7-8; CDR3aa: CASTTTSGGLNTGELFF; CDR3nt: TGTGCCAGCACCACGACTAGCGGGGGACTTAACACCGGGGAGCTGTTTTTT
d_gene: -; j_gene: TRBJ1-4; abundance: -; v_gene: TRBV7-9; CDR3aa: CASSSTEYPATNEKLFF; CDR3nt: TGTGCCAGCAGCTCCACAGAGTACCCCGCAACTAATGAAAAACTGTTTTTT
d_gene: TRBD1; j_gene: TRBJ1-1; abundance: -; v_gene: TRBV7-2; CDR3aa: CASSLLGGGKSTEAFF; CDR3nt: TGTGCCAGCAGCTTACTCGGAGGGGGCAAGTCAACTGAAGCTTTCTTT
d_gene: -; j_gene: TRBJ1-1; abundance: -; v_gene: TRBV19; CDR3aa: CASSIMDPGGTEAFF; CDR3nt: TGTGCCAGTAGTATTATGGATCCCGGGGGCACTGAAGCTTTCTTT
d_gene: TRBD2; j_gene: TRBJ2-1; abundance: -; v_gene: TRBV19; CDR3aa: CASSMRESYNEQFF; CDR3nt: TGTGCCAGTAGTATGCGGGAGTCCTACAATGAGCAGTTCTTC
d_gene: -; j_gene: TRBJ1-1; abundance: -; v_gene: TRBV11-2; CDR3aa: CASSLAQTTEAFF; CDR3nt: TGTGCCAGCAGCTTAGCACAGACAACTGAAGCTTTCTTT
d_gene: -; j_gene: TRBJ2-2; abundance: -; v_gene: TRBV2; CDR3aa: CASSELLDNTGELFF; CDR3nt: TGTGCCAGCAGTGAGTTACTAGATAACACCGGGGAGCTGTTTTTT
d_gene: -; j_gene: TRBJ1-2; abundance: -; v_gene: TRBV6-1; CDR3aa: CASSEAPDYTF; CDR3nt: TGTGCCAGCAGTGAGGCTCCTGACTACACCTTC
d_gene: -; j_gene: TRBJ1-1; abundance: -; v_gene: TRBV12-3/TRBV12-4; CDR3aa: CASSLAAGEAFF; CDR3nt: TGTGCCAGCAGTTTAGCGGCGGGAGAAGCTTTCTTT
d_gene: TRBD2; j_gene: TRBJ2-1; abundance: -; v_gene: TRBV9; CDR3aa: CASSDERGGHNEQFF; CDR3nt: TGTGCCAGCAGCGACGAGCGGGGGGGGCACAATGAGCAGTTCTTC
d_gene: -; j_gene: TRBJ2-7; abundance: -; v_gene: TRBV3-1/TRBV3-2; CDR3aa: CASSRGSSYEQYF; CDR3nt: TGTGCCAGCAGCCGGGGCAGCTCCTACGAGCAGTACTTC